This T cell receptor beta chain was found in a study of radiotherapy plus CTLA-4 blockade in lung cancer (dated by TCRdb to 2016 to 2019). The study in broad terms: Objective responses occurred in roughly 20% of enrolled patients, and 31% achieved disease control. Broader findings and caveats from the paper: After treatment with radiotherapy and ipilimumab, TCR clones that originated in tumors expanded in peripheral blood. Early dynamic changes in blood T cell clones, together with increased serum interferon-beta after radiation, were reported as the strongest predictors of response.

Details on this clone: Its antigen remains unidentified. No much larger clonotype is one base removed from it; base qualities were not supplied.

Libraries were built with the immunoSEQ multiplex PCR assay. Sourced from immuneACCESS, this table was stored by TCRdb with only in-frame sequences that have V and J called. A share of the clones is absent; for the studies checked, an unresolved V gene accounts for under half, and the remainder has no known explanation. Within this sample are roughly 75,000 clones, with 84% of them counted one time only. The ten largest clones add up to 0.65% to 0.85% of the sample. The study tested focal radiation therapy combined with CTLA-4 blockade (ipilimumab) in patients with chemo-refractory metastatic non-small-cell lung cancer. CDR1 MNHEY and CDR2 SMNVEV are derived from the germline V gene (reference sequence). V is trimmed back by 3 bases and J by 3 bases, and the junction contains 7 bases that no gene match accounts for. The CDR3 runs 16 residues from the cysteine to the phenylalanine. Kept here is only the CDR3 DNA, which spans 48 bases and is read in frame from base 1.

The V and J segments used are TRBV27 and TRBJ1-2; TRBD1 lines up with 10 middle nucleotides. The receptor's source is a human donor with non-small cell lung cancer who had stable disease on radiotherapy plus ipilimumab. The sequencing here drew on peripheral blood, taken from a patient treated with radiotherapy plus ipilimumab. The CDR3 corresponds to CASSLWGQGLDYGYTF. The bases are TGTGCCAGCAGTTTGTGGGGACAGGGGCTCGACTATGGCTACACCTTC.